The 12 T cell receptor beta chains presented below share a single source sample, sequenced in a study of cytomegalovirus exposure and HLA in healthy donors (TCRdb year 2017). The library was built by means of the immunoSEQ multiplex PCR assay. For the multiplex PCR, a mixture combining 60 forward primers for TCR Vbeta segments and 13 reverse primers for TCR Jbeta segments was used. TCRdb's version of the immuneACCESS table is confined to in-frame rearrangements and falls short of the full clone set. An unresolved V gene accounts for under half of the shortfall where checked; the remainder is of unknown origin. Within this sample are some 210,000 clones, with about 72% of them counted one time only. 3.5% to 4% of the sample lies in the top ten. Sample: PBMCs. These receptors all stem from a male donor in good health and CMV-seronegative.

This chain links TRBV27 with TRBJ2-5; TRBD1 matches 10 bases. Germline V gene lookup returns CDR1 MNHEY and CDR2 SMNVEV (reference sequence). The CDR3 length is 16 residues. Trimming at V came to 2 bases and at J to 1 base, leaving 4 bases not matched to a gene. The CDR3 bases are TGTGCCAGCAGTTTACAATGGACAGGGGGCCAAGAGACCCAGTACTTC. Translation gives CASSLQWTGGQETQYF.

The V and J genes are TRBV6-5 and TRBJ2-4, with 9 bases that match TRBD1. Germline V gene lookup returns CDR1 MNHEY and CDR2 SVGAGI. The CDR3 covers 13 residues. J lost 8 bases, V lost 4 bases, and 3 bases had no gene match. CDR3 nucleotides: TGTGCCAGCAGTTCCGACAGGGGGGACATTCAGTACTTC. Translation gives CASSSDRGDIQYF.

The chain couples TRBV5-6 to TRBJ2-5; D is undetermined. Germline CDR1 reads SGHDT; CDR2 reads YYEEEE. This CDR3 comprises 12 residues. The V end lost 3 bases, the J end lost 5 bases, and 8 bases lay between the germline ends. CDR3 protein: CASSSDGETQYF. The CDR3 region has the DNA TGTGCCAGCAGCTCTGACGGGGAGACCCAGTACTTC.

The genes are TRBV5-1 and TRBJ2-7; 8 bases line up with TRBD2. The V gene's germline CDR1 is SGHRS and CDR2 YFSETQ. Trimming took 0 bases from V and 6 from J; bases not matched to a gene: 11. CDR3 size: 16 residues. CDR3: CASSLGSGMVVSEQYF. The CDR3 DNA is TGCGCCAGCAGCTTGGGTAGCGGGATGGTTGTAAGCGAGCAGTACTTC.

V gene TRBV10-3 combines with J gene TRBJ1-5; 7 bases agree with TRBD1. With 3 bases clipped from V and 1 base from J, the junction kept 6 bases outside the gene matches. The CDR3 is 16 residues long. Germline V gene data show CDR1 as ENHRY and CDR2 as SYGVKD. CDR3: CAISDSQGKSNQPQHF. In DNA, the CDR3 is TGTGCCATCAGTGATTCACAGGGGAAGAGCAATCAGCCCCAGCATTTT.

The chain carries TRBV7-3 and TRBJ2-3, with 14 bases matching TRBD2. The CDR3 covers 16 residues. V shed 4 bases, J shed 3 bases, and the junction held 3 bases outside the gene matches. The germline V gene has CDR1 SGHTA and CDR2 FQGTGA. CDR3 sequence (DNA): TGTGCCAGCAGCTCGGGACTAGCGGGAGAAACAGATACGCAGTATTTT. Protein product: CASSSGLAGETDTQYF.

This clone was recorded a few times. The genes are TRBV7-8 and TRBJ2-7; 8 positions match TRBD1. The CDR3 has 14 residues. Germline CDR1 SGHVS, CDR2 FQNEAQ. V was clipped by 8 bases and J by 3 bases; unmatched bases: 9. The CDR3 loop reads CASGWGQDLYEQYF. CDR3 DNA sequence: TGTGCCAGCGGGTGGGGACAGGACCTCTACGAGCAGTACTTC.

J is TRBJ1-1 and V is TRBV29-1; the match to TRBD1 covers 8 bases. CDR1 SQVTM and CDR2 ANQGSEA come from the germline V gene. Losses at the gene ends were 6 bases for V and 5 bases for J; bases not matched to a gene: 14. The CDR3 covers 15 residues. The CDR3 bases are TGCAGCGTGAAGGACAGGGAGGGGACGAGAACTGAAGCTTTCTTT. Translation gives CSVKDREGTRTEAFF. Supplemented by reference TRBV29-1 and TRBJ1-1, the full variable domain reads SAVISQKPSRDICQRGTSLTIQCQVDSQVTMMFWYRQQPGQSLTLIATANQGSEATYESGFVIDKFPISRPNLTFSTLTVSNMSPEDSSIYLCSVKDREGTRTEAFFGQGTRLTVV.

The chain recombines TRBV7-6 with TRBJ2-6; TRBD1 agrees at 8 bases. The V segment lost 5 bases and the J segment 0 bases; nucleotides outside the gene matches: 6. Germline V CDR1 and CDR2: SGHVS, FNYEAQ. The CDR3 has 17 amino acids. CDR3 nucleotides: TGTGCCAGCAGCGTCAGACAGGGGAACTCTGGGGCCAACGTCCTGACTTTC. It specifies CASSVRQGNSGANVLTF.

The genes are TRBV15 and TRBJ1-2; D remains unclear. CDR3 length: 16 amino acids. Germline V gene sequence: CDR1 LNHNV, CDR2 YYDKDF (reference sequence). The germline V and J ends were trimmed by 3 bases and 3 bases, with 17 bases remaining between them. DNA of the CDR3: TGTGCCACCAGCAGTCACGAGGCCCCCTGGCACTATGGCTACACCTTC. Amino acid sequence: CATSSHEAPWHYGYTF.

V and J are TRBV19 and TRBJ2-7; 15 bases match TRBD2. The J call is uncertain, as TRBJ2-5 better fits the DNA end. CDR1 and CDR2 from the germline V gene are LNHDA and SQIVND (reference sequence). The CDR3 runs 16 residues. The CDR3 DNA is TGTGCCAGTAGTATCCCGGGACTAGCGGGAGGAGAGACCCAGTACTTC. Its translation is CASSIPGLAGGETQYF.

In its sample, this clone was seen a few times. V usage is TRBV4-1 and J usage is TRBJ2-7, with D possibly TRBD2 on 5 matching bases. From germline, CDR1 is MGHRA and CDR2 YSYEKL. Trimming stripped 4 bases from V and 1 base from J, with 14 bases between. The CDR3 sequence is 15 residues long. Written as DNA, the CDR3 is TGCGCCAGCAGCCCAATCCTCACGGGATCCTACGAGCAGTACTTC. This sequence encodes CASSPILTGSYEQYF.